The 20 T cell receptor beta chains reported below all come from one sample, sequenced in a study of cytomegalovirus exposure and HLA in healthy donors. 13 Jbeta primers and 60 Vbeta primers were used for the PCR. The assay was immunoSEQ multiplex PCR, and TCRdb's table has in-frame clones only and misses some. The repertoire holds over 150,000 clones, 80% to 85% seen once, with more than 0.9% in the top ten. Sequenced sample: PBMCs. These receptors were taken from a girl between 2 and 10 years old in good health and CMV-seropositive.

The CDR3 is CASSLQGGYNEQFF. The DNA of the CDR3 is TGCGCCAGCAGCCTCCAGGGAGGGTACAATGAGCAGTTCTTC. The chain links TRBV5-1 to TRBJ2-1; 7 bases agree with TRBD2. Germline CDR1 and CDR2: SGHRS and YFSETQ. V gave up 4 bases and J gave up 4 bases; unmatched junction bases: 5. The CDR3 runs 14 residues.

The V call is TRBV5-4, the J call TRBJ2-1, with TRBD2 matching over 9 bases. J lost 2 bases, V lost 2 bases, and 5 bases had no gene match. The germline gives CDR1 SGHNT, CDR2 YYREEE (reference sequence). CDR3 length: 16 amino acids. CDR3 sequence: CASSFGGRATYNEQFF. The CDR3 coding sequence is TGTGCCAGCAGCTTCGGCGGGAGGGCAACCTACAATGAGCAGTTCTTC. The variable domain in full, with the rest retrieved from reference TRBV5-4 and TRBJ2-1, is ETGVTQSPTHLIKTRGQQVTLRCSSQSGHNTVSWYQQALGQGPQFIFQYYREEENGRGNFPPRFSGLQFPNYSSELNVNALELDDSALYLCASSFGGRATYNEQFFGPGTRLTVL.

The CDR3 loop reads CASSQDSQGALDTQYF. CDR3 DNA: TGCGCCAGCAGCCAAGATAGTCAGGGGGCTTTGGATACGCAGTATTTT. The V and J genes are TRBV4-1 and TRBJ2-3; 8 bases line up with TRBD1. Germline values: CDR1 MGHRA, CDR2 YSYEKL. This CDR3 is built from 16 residues. V was clipped by 0 bases and J by 6 bases; unmatched bases: 8.

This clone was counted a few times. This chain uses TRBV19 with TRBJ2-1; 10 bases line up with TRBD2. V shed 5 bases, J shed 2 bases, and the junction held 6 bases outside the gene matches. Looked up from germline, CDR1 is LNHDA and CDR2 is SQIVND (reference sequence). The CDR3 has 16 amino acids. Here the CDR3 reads CASSVLAGAPYNEQFF. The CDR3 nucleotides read TGTGCCAGTAGTGTTCTAGCGGGAGCCCCCTACAATGAGCAGTTCTTC.

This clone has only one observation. The CDR3 DNA sequence: TGTGCCAGCAGTGGTACAGGGTCCGAAGCTTTCTTT. Translating it yields CASSGTGSEAFF. The chain recombines TRBV9 with TRBJ1-1, with a weak D call TRBD1 (6 bases). V was clipped by 5 bases and J by 8 bases, with 13 bases between them. Germline-derived CDR1 and CDR2 are SGDLS and YYNGEE. CDR3 size: 12 residues.

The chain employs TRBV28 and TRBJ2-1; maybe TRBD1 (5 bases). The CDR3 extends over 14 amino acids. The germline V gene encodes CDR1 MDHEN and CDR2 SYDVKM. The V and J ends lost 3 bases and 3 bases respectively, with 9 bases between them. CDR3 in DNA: TGTGCCAGCAGTTTGGGGCAGTTCTACAATGAGCAGTTCTTC. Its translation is CASSLGQFYNEQFF. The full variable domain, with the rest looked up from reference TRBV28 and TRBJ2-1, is DVKVTQSSRYLVKRTGEKVFLECVQDMDHENMFWYRQDPGLGLRLIYFSYDVKMKEKGDIPEGYSVSREKKERFSLILESASTNQTSMYLCASSLGQFYNEQFFGPGTRLTVL.

As DNA, the CDR3 is TGTGCCAGCAGTTCTCCGGGACAGGGAAGTTCACCCCTCCACTTT. Protein product: CASSSPGQGSSPLHF. The chain is built from TRBV27 and TRBJ1-6; 9 bases are shared with TRBD1. Germline V gene lookup returns CDR1 MNHEY and CDR2 SMNVEV (reference sequence). This CDR3 is built from 15 residues. The V gene end was trimmed by 4 bases and the J gene end by 9 bases; junction bases not matched to a gene: 7.

The CDR3 sequence is CASSPRGSDRGVYGYTF. CDR3 sequence (DNA): TGTGCCAGCTCACCAAGGGGTTCGGACAGGGGTGTCTATGGCTACACCTTC. The V call is TRBV18, the J call TRBJ1-2; 9 bases are shared with TRBD1. V gave up 2 bases and J gave up 4 bases; unmatched junction bases: 11. The germline gives CDR1 KGHSH, CDR2 LQKENI. The CDR3 totals 17 residues.

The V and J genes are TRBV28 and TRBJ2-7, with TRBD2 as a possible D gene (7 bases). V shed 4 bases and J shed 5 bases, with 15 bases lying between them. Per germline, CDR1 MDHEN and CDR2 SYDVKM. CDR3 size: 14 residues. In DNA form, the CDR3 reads TGTGCCAGCAGTTCTAGGACTAGGGGGAACGAGCAGTACTTC. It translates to CASSSRTRGNEQYF.

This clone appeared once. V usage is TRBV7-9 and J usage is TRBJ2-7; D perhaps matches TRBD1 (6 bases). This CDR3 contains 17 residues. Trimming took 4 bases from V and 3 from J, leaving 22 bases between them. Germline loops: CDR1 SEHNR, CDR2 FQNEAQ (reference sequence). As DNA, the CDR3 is TGTGCCAGCAGCTCCACCATAGACGACAGGCCCTTCTACGAGCAGTACTTC. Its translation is CASSSTIDDRPFYEQYF.

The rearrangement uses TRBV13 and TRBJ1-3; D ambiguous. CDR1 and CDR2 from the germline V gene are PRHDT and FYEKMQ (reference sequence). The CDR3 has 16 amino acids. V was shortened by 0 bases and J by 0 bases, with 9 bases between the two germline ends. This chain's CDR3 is CASSLGPPVSGNTIYF. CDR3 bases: TGTGCCAGCAGCTTAGGTCCGCCGGTCTCTGGAAACACCATATATTTT.

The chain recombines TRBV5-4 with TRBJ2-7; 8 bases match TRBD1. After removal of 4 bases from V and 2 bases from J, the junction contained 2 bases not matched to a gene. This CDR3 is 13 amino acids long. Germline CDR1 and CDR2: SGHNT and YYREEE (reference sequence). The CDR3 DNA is TGTGCCAGCAGCCGACAGGGGACCTACGAGCAGTACTTC. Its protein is CASSRQGTYEQYF.

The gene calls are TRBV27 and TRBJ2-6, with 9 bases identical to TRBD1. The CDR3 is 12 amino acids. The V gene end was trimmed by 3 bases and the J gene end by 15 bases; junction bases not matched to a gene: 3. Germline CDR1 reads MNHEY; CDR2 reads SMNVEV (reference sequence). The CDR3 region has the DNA TGTGCCAGCAGTTTGGGACAGGGCCCCCTGACTTTC. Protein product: CASSLGQGPLTF.

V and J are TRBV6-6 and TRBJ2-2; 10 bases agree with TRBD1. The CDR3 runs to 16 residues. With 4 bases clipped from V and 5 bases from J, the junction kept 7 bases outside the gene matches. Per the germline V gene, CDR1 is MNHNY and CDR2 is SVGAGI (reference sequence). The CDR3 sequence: CASSSTTGGATGELFF. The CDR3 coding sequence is TGTGCCAGCAGTTCTACGACAGGGGGCGCGACCGGGGAGCTGTTTTTT.

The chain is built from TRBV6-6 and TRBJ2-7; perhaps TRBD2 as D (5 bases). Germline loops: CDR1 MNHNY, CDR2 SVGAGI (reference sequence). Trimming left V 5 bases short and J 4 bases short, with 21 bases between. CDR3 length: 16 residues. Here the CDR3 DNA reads TGTGCCAGCAGTCACCCAACGGCTAGCCGTGGGTACGAGCAGTACTTC. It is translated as CASSHPTASRGYEQYF.

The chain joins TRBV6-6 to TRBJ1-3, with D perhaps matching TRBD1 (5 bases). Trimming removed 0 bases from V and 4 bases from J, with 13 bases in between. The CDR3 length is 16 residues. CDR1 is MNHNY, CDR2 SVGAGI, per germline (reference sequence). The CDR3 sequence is CASSYSSAGQGNTIYF. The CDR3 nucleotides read TGTGCCAGCAGTTACTCGAGCGCAGGGCAAGGAAACACCATATATTTT.

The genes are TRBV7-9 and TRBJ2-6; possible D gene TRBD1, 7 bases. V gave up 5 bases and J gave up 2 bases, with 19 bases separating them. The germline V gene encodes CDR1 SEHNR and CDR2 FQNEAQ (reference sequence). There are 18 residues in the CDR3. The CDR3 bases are TGTGCCAGCAGCGTCTTCTCCGCAGGGGGGACTGGGGCCAACGTCCTGACTTTC. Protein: CASSVFSAGGTGANVLTF.

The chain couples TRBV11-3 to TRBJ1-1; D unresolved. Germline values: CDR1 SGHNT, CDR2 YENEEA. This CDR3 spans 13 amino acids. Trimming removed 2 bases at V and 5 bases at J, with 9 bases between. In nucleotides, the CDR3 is TGTGCCAGCAGCTTAATAACGGGGACTGAAGCTTTCTTT. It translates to CASSLITGTEAFF.

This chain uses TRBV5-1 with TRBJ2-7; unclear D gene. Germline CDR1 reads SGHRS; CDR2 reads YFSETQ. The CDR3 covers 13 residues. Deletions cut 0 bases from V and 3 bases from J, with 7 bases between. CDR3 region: CASSLASSYEQYF. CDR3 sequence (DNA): TGCGCCAGCAGCTTGGCTAGTAGCTACGAGCAGTACTTC. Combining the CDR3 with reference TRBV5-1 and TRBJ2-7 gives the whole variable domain KAGVTQTPRYLIKTRGQQVTLSCSPISGHRSVSWYQQTPGQGLQFLFEYFSETQRNKGNFPGRFSGRQFSNSRSEMNVSTLELGDSALYLCASSLASSYEQYFGPGTRLTVT.

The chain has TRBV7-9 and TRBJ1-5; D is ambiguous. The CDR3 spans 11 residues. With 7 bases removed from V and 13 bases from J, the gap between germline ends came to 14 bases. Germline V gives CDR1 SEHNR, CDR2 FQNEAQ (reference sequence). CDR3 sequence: CASIPAGHQHF. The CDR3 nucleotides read TGTGCCAGCATCCCTGCGGGCCATCAGCATTTT.